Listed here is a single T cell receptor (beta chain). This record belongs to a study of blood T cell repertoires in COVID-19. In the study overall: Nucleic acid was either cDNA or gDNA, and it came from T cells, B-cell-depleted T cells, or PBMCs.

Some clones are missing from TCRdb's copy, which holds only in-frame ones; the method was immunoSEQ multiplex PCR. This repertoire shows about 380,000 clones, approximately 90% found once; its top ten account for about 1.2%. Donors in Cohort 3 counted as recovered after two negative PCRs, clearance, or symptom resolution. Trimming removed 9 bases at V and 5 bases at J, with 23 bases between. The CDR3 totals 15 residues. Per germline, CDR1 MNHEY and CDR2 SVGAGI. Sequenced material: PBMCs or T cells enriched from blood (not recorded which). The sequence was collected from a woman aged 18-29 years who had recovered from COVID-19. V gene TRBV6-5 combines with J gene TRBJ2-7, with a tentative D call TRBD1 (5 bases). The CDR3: CASSYFGAPPHEQYF. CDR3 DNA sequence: TGTGCCAGTTCTTACTTTGGGGCTCCACCCCACGAGCAGTACTTC.